Listed here are 2 T cell receptor beta chains from one sample, sequenced in a study of sequential checkpoint blockade in melanoma (dated by TCRdb to between 2019 and 2020). Receptor libraries were prepared by the immunoSEQ multiplex PCR assay. Here the immuneACCESS table is served through TCRdb, limited to in-frame sequences with V and J called. Missing clones are a known gap in these copies; in checked studies unresolved V genes cover under half, and the rest lacks a known reason. The sample contains roughly 34,000 clones, 75% to 90% of them found a single time. Of the sample, approximately 23% is held by the ten largest clones. Sample treatment or condition, as interpreted from the label and publication: randomized to nivolumab then ipilimumab (arm A) or the reverse (arm B). The material was CD8+ T cells sorted from blood (inferred from file names), obtained from a patient given nivolumab and ipilimumab in sequence. Every receptor here comes from a human donor with melanoma.

V is TRBV11-2 and J is TRBJ1-5, with D unresolved. CDR1 SGHAT and CDR2 FQNNGV come from the germline V gene. The V end lost 0 bases, the J end lost 1 base, and 4 bases lay between the germline ends. The CDR3 length is 14 residues. CDR3 in amino acids: CASSLERSNQPQHF. As DNA, the CDR3 is TGTGCCAGCAGCTTAGAGCGAAGCAATCAGCCCCAGCATTTT.

As for this clone: The same CDR3 can be traced to other DNA sequences in this sample. V usage is TRBV11-3 and J usage is TRBJ2-7; 10 nucleotides line up with TRBD1. Germline CDR1 SGHNT, CDR2 YENEEA. The CDR3 is 16 amino acids. Unmatched junction bases numbered 8, after V lost 1 base and J lost 5 bases. Here the CDR3 reads CASSLGAGTGANEQYF. The CDR3 nucleotides read TGTGCCAGCAGCTTAGGAGCCGGGACAGGGGCAAACGAGCAGTACTTC.